The clone carrying this T cell receptor (beta chain) was observed once. These data originate in a study of OX40 agonist ivuxolimab in advanced cancers. V shed 6 bases and J shed 6 bases, with 18 bases lying between them. The V gene's germline CDR1 is MNHEY and CDR2 SVGAGI. The CDR3 totals 15 residues. Libraries were prepared by immunoSEQ multiplex PCR; TCRdb keeps only in-frame clonotypes and omits some of them. The table includes about 93,000 clones, 89% detected once. The sample here was CD4+ or CD8+ T cells sorted from blood, taken in a trial of the OX40 agonist ivuxolimab. The receptor comes from an adult with an advanced solid tumor such as melanoma, head and neck, liver or kidney cancer. This chain links TRBV6-5 with TRBJ2-4, with D uncertain. The CDR3 region has the DNA TGTGCCAGCAGCCCCACATCAATCGAAGTAAACATTCAGTACTTC. Protein sequence: CASSPTSIEVNIQYF.